The table lists the clone carrying this T cell receptor (beta chain) with a few counts. Its antigen is not identified. Read data end 3 residues before the CDR3 end; the end is taken from the germline J gene. Germline lookup yields CDR1 SGHKS and CDR2 YYEKEE (reference sequence). The ends were cut back, 0 bases at V and 4 bases at J, with 10 bases in the middle. The CDR3 runs 15 residues. Sequencing input was equivalent genomic DNA from CVID and controls. Method: immunoSEQ multiplex PCR; TCRdb's copy keeps in-frame clones and lacks some. The sample contains roughly 39,000 clones, none of them singletons. Blood came from CVID subjects not ill and not taking immunomodulatory or immunosuppressive medication. This sample was included in a study of T cell clonality in common variable immunodeficiency. The study, taken as a whole, reports: CVID subjects shared fewer TCRbeta clones than healthy controls did. In common variable immunodeficiency, TCR beta chains reportedly carried fewer deletions and N-nucleotide insertions.

The sequence was collected from a human donor with common variable immunodeficiency. The genes are TRBV5-5 and TRBJ2-2; the D gene is possibly TRBD2 (5 bases). The sequenced sample consisted of peripheral blood mononuclear cells. This CDR3 is CASSLESSRTGELFF. CDR3 DNA, as far as it was read: TGTGCCAGCAGCTTGGAGTCTAGCCGCACCGGGGAG.